The T cell receptor beta chain under discussion was sequenced for a study of T cells in placental villitis. Turning to the overall study: The study tested an allograft-versus-infection hypothesis by comparing placental TCR-beta repertoires in villitis of unknown etiology, unaffected controls matched for gestational age, and infectious villitis. What the authors observed across the whole study: Bulk tissue sequencing could not distinguish helper, regulatory or cytotoxic T cells, nor maternal versus fetal T cells, and excluded gamma-delta receptors. CMV-specific clone frequencies were higher in infectious CMV cases than in villitis of unknown etiology (0.011 vs 0.001), and the villitis of unknown etiology frequencies did not differ from those of controls. Because the paraffin blocks included small amounts of decidua, some of the captured T cells, particularly in controls, may have been decidual rather than villous infiltrates.

Amplification of TCR-beta CDR3 regions from genomic DNA was performed with the immunoSEQ v4 bias-controlled multiplex PCR assay, which was run blinded to group allocation. To estimate nucleated cell and T cell quantities per sample, reference gene primers were included together with the TCR-beta primers. Sequencing of the libraries was performed on an Illumina MiSeq with a 100-cycle paired-end protocol. The original methods were these. The immunoSEQ Analyzer software was used to calculate diversity and richness, with richness measured by iChao1 and clonality based on Pielou evenness and Shannon diversity (range 0-1, where higher values mean less diversity). CDR3 amino acid sequences together with their V/J genes were searched in VDJdb for CMV, EBV and influenza A specificities using confidence 3 and substitution 2. The Morisita-Horn index was used to measure TCR-beta amino acid clonotype overlap among the villitis of unknown etiology, infectious villitis and control repertoires. TCRdb's version of the immuneACCESS table is confined to in-frame rearrangements and falls short of the full clone set. An unresolved V gene accounts for under half of the shortfall where checked; the remainder is of unknown origin. V and J calls and clone size are those listed in that table; D and trimming were worked out from the DNA. The sample table shows 6,000 to 8,000 clones, and 78% are seen once. The ten largest clones capture about 9.7% of the sample.

To note about this clone: No cognate antigen has been identified for it. The input lacks base qualities; no much larger clone sits a single base away.

The five infectious villitis placentae, four with confirmed cytomegalovirus and one with Toxoplasma gondii, were included without being matched to the other groups. The mothers in the infectious villitis group were younger, carried smaller fetuses, and either delivered preterm or experienced intrauterine demise in two cases. After delivery, the placentae were collected and evaluated both grossly and histologically, and only then was archival tissue selected. Five 10-micron scrolls were cut from each FFPE block, and DNA was isolated using the AllPrep DNA/RNA FFPE Tissue kit. NanoDrop was used to check DNA concentration and purity, and a Bioanalyzer was used to assess RNA quality. V is shortened by 5 bases, J by 2 bases, and the region joining them spans 9 bases. Reading the germline V gene gives CDR1 SGHTA and CDR2 FQGNSA. Inclusive of the bounding cysteine and phenylalanine, the CDR3 is 14 residues long. Of all the DNA, just the CDR3 is kept, 42 bases in frame from base 1.

The sample taken for sequencing was placental tissue containing maternal and fetal cells. This chain is built from TRBV7-2 and TRBJ2-2; the D segment cannot be called with confidence. This sequence was found in a human patient with infectious villitis; the placental T cells may come from both mother and fetus. Here is the DNA: TGTGCCAGCAGCAGAGACTCCAACACCGGGGAGCTGTTTTTT. It translates to CASSRDSNTGELFF.